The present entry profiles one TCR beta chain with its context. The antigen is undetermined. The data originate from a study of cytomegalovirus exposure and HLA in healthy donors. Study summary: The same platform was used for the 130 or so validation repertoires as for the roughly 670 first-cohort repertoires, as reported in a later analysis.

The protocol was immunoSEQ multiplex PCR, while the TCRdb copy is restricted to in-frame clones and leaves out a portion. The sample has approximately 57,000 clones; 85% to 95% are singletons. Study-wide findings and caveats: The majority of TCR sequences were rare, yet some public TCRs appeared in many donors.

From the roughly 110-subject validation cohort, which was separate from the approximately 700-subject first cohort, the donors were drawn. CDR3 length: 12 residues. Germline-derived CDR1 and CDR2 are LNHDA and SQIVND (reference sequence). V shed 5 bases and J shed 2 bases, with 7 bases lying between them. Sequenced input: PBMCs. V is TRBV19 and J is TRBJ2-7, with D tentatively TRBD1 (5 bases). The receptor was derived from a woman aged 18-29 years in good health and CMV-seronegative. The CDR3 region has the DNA TGTGCCAGTAGTGGGGCAGCCTACGAGCAGTACTTC. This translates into CASSGAAYEQYF.